The 16 T cell receptor beta chains given below trace back to one sample, sequenced in a study of response to subunit inactivated influenza vaccine (dated by TCRdb to the late 2010s). Library preparation employed RT-PCR. The sequencer listed for this sample is Illumina HiSeq 2500. The public reads were reanalyzed by TCRdb: fastp trimming at Q25, MiXCR alignment, in-frame beta chains only. Records with the same CDR3 protein are collapsed into one entry carrying the most frequent genes and DNA. In all, the sample holds about 530,000 distinct CDR3 sequences, and 10% to 15% of those were seen once. The biggest ten clones account for roughly 13% of the sample. The sample's time point label, decoded: approximately 40 days after influenza vaccine administration. The specimen comprised PBMCs from blood, sampled about 40 days after vaccination. These receptors were taken from a man aged 45-65 years who received an inactivated influenza vaccine. Donor details come from another sample of the same person, matched by shared clones.

This clonotype has just a few counts. The CDR3 DNA reads as TGTGCCAGCAGTTTCGGGGGTTGGGGACAGGGGAACAATGAGCAGTTCTTC. Translation gives CASSFGGWGQGNNEQFF. V gene TRBV12-3 or TRBV12-4 combines with J gene TRBJ2-1, with 10 bases aligning to TRBD1. V dropped 3 bases and J dropped 5; count of bases not matched to a gene: 10. The CDR3 contains 17 residues.

The chain recombines TRBV29-1 with TRBJ2-2, with 10 bases that match TRBD2. J was trimmed by 4 bases and V by 5 bases; bases with no gene match: 4. Germline V CDR1 and CDR2: SQVTM, ANQGSEA. This CDR3 is built from 14 residues. CDR3: CSVSVAGGTGELFF. In DNA, the CDR3 is TGCAGCGTTTCGGTAGCGGGGGGCACCGGGGAGCTGTTTTTT.

A few counts support this clonotype. The genes are TRBV20-1 and TRBJ2-3; TRBD2 might be the D (7 bases). Germline V gene sequence: CDR1 DFQATT, CDR2 SNEGSKA (reference sequence). The CDR3 covers 14 residues. The V and J ends lost 2 bases and 5 bases respectively, with 14 bases between them. The CDR3: CSARTNREGDTQYF. CDR3 nucleotides: TGCAGTGCTAGAACCAACAGGGAGGGAGATACGCAGTATTTT.

This clonotype occurred a few times. V and J are TRBV4-3 and TRBJ1-1; D not certain. Trimming took 0 bases from V and 4 from J, leaving 12 bases between them. The germline CDR1 and CDR2 sequences are LGHNA and YSLEER. This CDR3 comprises 15 residues. CDR3 in amino acids: CASSQDMRGSTEAFF. The CDR3 region has the DNA TGCGCCAGCAGCCAAGATATGCGGGGTAGCACTGAAGCTTTCTTT.

This clonotype has ten or more counts. The chain joins TRBV29-1 to TRBJ2-1; D is unclear. V dropped 3 bases and J dropped 0 bases, with 12 bases sitting between them. This CDR3 is 15 amino acids long. Germline V CDR1 and CDR2: SQVTM, ANQGSEA. DNA of the CDR3: TGCAGCGTTGAGCGGTTGGGCCACTCCTACAATGAGCAGTTCTTC. It yields the protein CSVERLGHSYNEQFF.

This clonotype was counted many times. The V and J genes are TRBV5-1 and TRBJ1-1, with 8 bases fitting TRBD1. The CDR3 loop spans 16 amino acids. V gave up 2 bases and J gave up 1 base; unmatched junction bases: 7. Germline V gene sequence: CDR1 SGHRS, CDR2 YFSETQ. The CDR3 spells CASSFGVDRANTEAFF. CDR3 nucleotides: TGCGCCAGCAGCTTCGGGGTGGACAGGGCGAACACTGAAGCTTTCTTT.

This clonotype was detected a few times. The chain employs TRBV4-1 and TRBJ2-7; TRBD1 matches at 8 bases. Germline CDR1 reads MGHRA; CDR2 reads YSYEKL. Trimming cost V 0 bases and J 2 bases; bases outside gene matches: 9. CDR3 size: 17 residues. The CDR3 spells CASSQDQWTGKAYEQYF. The DNA of the CDR3 is TGCGCCAGCAGCCAAGATCAATGGACAGGGAAAGCCTACGAGCAGTACTTC.

J is TRBJ2-1 and V is TRBV12-3 or TRBV12-4, with D perhaps being TRBD1 or TRBD2 (6 bases each). With 0 bases removed from V and 9 bases from J, the gap between germline ends came to 9 bases. This CDR3 has 13 amino acids. CDR3 loop: CASSLAKGGEQFF. CDR3 nucleotides: TGTGCCAGCAGTTTAGCAAAGGGGGGTGAGCAGTTCTTC.

This clonotype was counted only a few times. The chain couples TRBV20-1 to TRBJ2-2; D remains ambiguous. V lost 0 bases and J 4 bases, leaving 9 bases between the germline ends. The CDR3 has 14 residues. Germline V gene data show CDR1 as DFQATT and CDR2 as SNEGSKA (reference sequence). CDR3 sequence: CSARDLRSTGELFF. In nucleotides, the CDR3 is TGCAGTGCTAGAGATTTGAGGTCCACCGGGGAGCTGTTTTTT.

The table lists this clonotype with many counts. CDR3 in DNA: TGCAGCGTTGAGAGGACTAGCCAAGAGACCCAGTACTTC. It translates to CSVERTSQETQYF. The chain recombines TRBV29-1 with TRBJ2-5; TRBD2 matches at 7 bases. Losses at the gene ends were 3 bases for V and 1 base for J; bases not matched to a gene: 2. The germline CDR1 and CDR2 sequences are SQVTM and ANQGSEA. This CDR3 contains 13 residues.

Notes on this clonotype: A read error may produce the germline difference seen at one junction end. The V call is TRBV15, the J call TRBJ2-1, with D unresolved. Germline-derived CDR1 and CDR2 are LNHNV and YYDKDF (reference sequence). There are 14 residues in the CDR3. The CDR3 loop reads CATSLRLSYIEQFF. The CDR3 DNA sequence: TGTGCCACCAGTCTTCGGCTTTCCTACATTGAGCAGTTCTTC.

V and J are TRBV6-5 and TRBJ2-3, with TRBD2 as a possible D gene (7 bases). The CDR3 sequence is 17 residues long. Per germline, CDR1 MNHEY and CDR2 SVGAGI. Trimming left V 4 bases short and J 0 bases short, with 17 bases between. The CDR3 is CASSFRRGGQSTDTQYF. CDR3 nucleotide sequence: TGTGCCAGCAGTTTCCGACGCGGGGGACAAAGCACAGATACGCAGTATTTT.

This clonotype showed up just a few times. The J gene is TRBJ1-1, the V gene TRBV20-1; no reliable D call. Per germline, CDR1 DFQATT and CDR2 SNEGSKA (reference sequence). The germline V and J ends were trimmed by 1 base and 8 bases, with 17 bases remaining between them. This CDR3 comprises 14 residues. The CDR3 sequence is CSARVPTSQIEAFF. As DNA, the CDR3 is TGCAGTGCTAGAGTTCCAACTAGCCAGATAGAAGCTTTCTTT.

This clonotype was counted a few times. The rearrangement joins TRBV7-8 to TRBJ1-1, with D tentatively TRBD1 (6 bases). V gave up 4 bases and J gave up 5 bases, with 11 bases separating them. Germline-derived CDR1 and CDR2 are SGHVS and FQNEAQ. This CDR3 region has 13 residues. CDR3 sequence reads: CASSWIGGTEAFF. DNA for the CDR3: TGTGCCAGCAGCTGGATAGGGGGGACTGAAGCTTTCTTT. Drawing the rest from reference TRBV7-8 and TRBJ1-1, the complete variable domain is GAGVSQSPRYKVAKRGQDVALRCDPISGHVSLFWYQQALGQGPEFLTYFQNEAQLDKSGLPSDRFFAERPEGSVSTLKIQRTQQEDSAVYLCASSWIGGTEAFFGQGTRLTVV.

This clonotype was counted between two and nine times. CDR3: CAITITGGLSYNEQFF. Written as DNA, the CDR3 is TGTGCCATCACGATTACGGGAGGGCTCTCCTACAATGAGCAGTTCTTC. V is TRBV10-3 and J is TRBJ2-1; 8 nucleotides line up with TRBD2. CDR3 length: 16 residues. From germline, CDR1 is ENHRY and CDR2 SYGVKD. Losses at the gene ends were 7 bases for V and 0 bases for J; bases not matched to a gene: 8.

This clonotype was counted between two and nine times. The junction and the germline gene differ at one end; a read error may be behind it. The rearrangement joins TRBV10-3 to TRBJ1-2; D not resolved. Germline V gives CDR1 ENHRY, CDR2 SYGVKD. This CDR3 region has 13 residues. The CDR3 bases are TGTGCCATCAATGAGGAAACTAACTATGGCTACACCTTC. Its translation is CAINEETNYGYTF.